These 3 T cell receptor beta chains came from one sample sequenced in a study of T-cell reconstitution after alpha-beta-depleted transplantation in children. Unique molecular identifiers were used to barcode this TCRbeta library. TCRdb ran MiXCR on the PCR reads and lists one entry per CDR3 protein. This table has around 670,000 distinct CDR3 sequences, approximately 14% appearing once. The input for sequencing was PBMCs, taken before TCRalphabeta/CD19-depleted stem cell transplant. All receptors come from a girl aged 2 to 10 with congenital amegakaryocytic thrombocytopenia, due to receive a stem cell transplant.

The chain carries TRBV29-1 and TRBJ2-3, with D unresolved. CDR1 and CDR2 from the germline V gene are SQVTM and ANQGSEA. This CDR3 has 14 residues. V was clipped by 5 bases and J by 1 base, with 13 bases between them. The DNA of the CDR3 is TGCAGCGTTCTCTTTCCCGTCCGCACAGATACGCAGTATTTT. The encoded protein is CSVLFPVRTDTQYF.

With regard to this clonotype: A read error may account for a junction end that differs from germline. The chain links TRBV7-3 to TRBJ2-7; unclear D gene. Germline assignment: CDR1 SGHTA and CDR2 FQGTGA. CDR3 size: 15 residues. CDR3 sequence (DNA): TGTGCCAGCAGTTTAAGTCCAGGCACCGCTTACGAGCAGTACTTC. Protein sequence: CASSLSPGTAYEQYF.

This clonotype was observed at least ten times. This sequence joins TRBV12-3 or TRBV12-4 and TRBJ2-5; D perhaps matches TRBD1 (6 bases). With 6 bases removed from V and 4 bases from J, the gap between germline ends came to 15 bases. This CDR3 is 14 amino acids long. The CDR3: CASSRTANRETQYF. In DNA form, the CDR3 reads TGTGCCAGCAGCCGGACAGCTAATAGAGAGACCCAGTACTTC.